Following are 8 T cell receptor beta chains from one sample sequenced in a study of T cell repertoires in cytomegalovirus infection. No antigen is known for these receptors. Via MiXCR, TCRdb re-called the reads, giving one row per CDR3 protein. Of about 890,000 distinct CDR3 sequences listed, more than 25% were seen once; the top ten hold over 12%. The starting material was cultured CD8+ T cells from PBMCs, obtained from culture after CMV antigen stimulation. The receptors come from a human donor in good health (CMV status not recorded). Some clones in this sample may be carry-over from other donors' samples.

This clonotype has more than one count but fewer than ten. This chain's CDR3 is CASSESRTYEQYV. CDR3 DNA: TGCGCCAGCAGTGAGTCTCGCACCTACGAGCAGTACGTC. The chain combines TRBV10-2 with TRBJ2-7; D ambiguous. The CDR3 consists of 13 residues. The germline V gene encodes CDR1 WSHSY and CDR2 SAAADI. Trimming cost V 0 bases and J 2 bases, with 5 bases left between them.

This clonotype was detected a few times. V gene TRBV7-4 combines with J gene TRBJ1-3; D unresolved. The CDR3 has 13 amino acids. Germline assignment: CDR1 SGHVT and CDR2 SQSDAQ. V shed 7 bases and J shed 7 bases, with 14 bases lying between them. The CDR3 sequence is CASTDAIRNTIYF. In DNA, the CDR3 is TGTGCCAGCACCGATGCTATACGGAACACCATATATTTT. The full variable domain, completed using reference TRBV7-4 and TRBJ1-3, is GAGVSQSPRYKVAKRGRDVALRCDSISGHVTLYWYRQTLGQGSEVLTYSQSDAQRDKSGRPSGRFSAERPERSVSTLKIQRTEQGDSAVYLCASTDAIRNTIYFGEGSWLTVV.

V is TRBV7-8 and J is TRBJ1-1, with 7 bases aligning to TRBD1. The CDR3 totals 16 residues. The J segment lost 0 bases and the V segment lost 5 bases, leaving 9 bases of the junction unmatched. Germline lookup yields CDR1 SGHVS and CDR2 FQNEAQ. CDR3 loop: CASSRGRGQLNTEAFF. The CDR3, as DNA: TGTGCCAGCAGCAGGGGAAGGGGACAGCTGAACACTGAAGCTTTCTTT.

About this clonotype: Mismatch with germline at one junction end may stem from a read error. The genes are TRBV6-6 and TRBJ1-1, with D unclear. This CDR3 contains 14 residues. Germline V gene data show CDR1 as MNHNY and CDR2 as SVGAGI (reference sequence). CDR3 DNA: TGTGCCAGCAGCGACTTGTTCCGGAACACTGAATCTTTCTTT. Its protein product is CASSDLFRNTESFF.

This chain links TRBV7-6 with TRBJ2-4, with 10 positions matching TRBD1. Per germline, CDR1 SGHVS and CDR2 FNYEAQ. V shed 5 bases, J shed 3 bases, and the junction held 4 bases outside the gene matches. This CDR3 contains 15 residues. The CDR3: CASSDRGRGKNIQYF. The CDR3 nucleotides read TGTGCCAGCAGCGACAGGGGGCGCGGCAAAAACATTCAGTACTTC.

This clonotype was counted a few times. The chain joins TRBV7-9 to TRBJ2-1; D gene ambiguous. Germline lookup yields CDR1 SEHNR and CDR2 FQNEAQ (reference sequence). The V end was cut by 1 base, the J end by 5 bases, with 15 bases between. This CDR3 has 16 residues. DNA of the CDR3: TGTGCCAGCAGCTTAGAGGTCCTACTGGCACACAATGAGCAGTTCTTC. It codes for CASSLEVLLAHNEQFF.

This clonotype was detected only a few times. This CDR3 reads CASSHRQGRDKNIQYF. CDR3 nucleotide sequence: TGTGCCAGCAGCCACCGACAGGGTCGGGACAAAAACATTCAGTACTTC. This chain joins TRBV14 and TRBJ2-4, with 7 positions matching TRBD1. The CDR3 totals 16 residues. The germline V gene has CDR1 SGHDN and CDR2 FVKESK. With 3 bases clipped from V and 3 bases from J, the junction kept 8 bases outside the gene matches. Together with reference TRBV14 and TRBJ2-4, the CDR3 gives the full variable domain: EAGVTQFPSHSVIEKGQTVTLRCDPISGHDNLYWYRRVMGKEIKFLLHFVKESKQDESGMPNNRFLAERTGGTYSTLKVQPAELEDSGVYFCASSHRQGRDKNIQYFGAGTRLSVL.

This clonotype was counted a few times. The chain links TRBV24-1 to TRBJ2-5, with 9 bases that match TRBD1. The germline V gene encodes CDR1 KGHDR and CDR2 SFDVKD. Trimming at V came to 0 bases and at J to 3 bases, leaving 10 bases not matched to a gene. The CDR3 has 18 residues. CDR3 in amino acids: CATSDLSPRTGAKETQYF. The CDR3 coding sequence is TGTGCCACCAGTGATTTGTCCCCCCGGACAGGGGCCAAAGAGACCCAGTACTTC.